This T cell receptor (beta chain) comes out of a study of fetal regulatory T cell absence and autoimmunity (dated by TCRdb to about 2017). Turning to the overall study: The IPEX patients showed exocrine pancreas autoimmunity in the absence of clinical diabetes. Results and caveats for the whole study, not just this receptor: The TCR compartment showed significant oligoclonal enrichment in pancreas versus cord blood, with some top clones over 95-fold enriched. TRB gene family usage was broadly similar between cord blood and pancreas, resembling published neonatal and adult repertoires. The oligoclonal enrichment was interpreted as support for antigen-driven autoimmunity in the pancreas before birth in IPEX syndrome.

About this clone: This receptor's antigen is unknown. No per-base quality is available; no much larger clone lies one base away.

Genomic DNA, about 1.9-3.1 ug, was extracted from umbilical cord blood or frozen pancreas using the DNeasy Blood and Tissue Kit. On the immunoSEQ human TCRbeta survey platform, TCRbeta CDR3 regions were amplified and barcoded with a two-step multiplex PCR. Libraries were sequenced on Illumina instruments, with IgH sequenced in parallel from the same samples. Per the original workflow: To remove PCR and sequencing errors, raw reads were filtered against the IMGT V, D, J definitions and then binned using a nearest-neighbor algorithm. Clones were defined by identical nucleotide sequence; differential abundance between tissues used per-clone Fisher exact tests with pFDR threshold p<0.01. A minimum inclusion filter of 10 in either sample excluded clones with frequencies too low for statistical inference. The immunoSEQ Analyzer was used for pairwise clonal comparisons, and IMGT tools were used to assess gene family usage. This immuneACCESS table, as held by TCRdb, lists in-frame sequences with V and J called but not all clones. Of the missing ones, under half trace to an unresolved V gene in checked studies; the others have no known cause. V, J and clone size are those of that table, while D and trimming were read from the DNA. Across this sample there are 45,000 to 50,000 clones, with about 86% seen only once. Approximately 0.45% of the sample belongs to the ten largest clones.

The sequence was obtained from a newborn boy with IPEX syndrome. Sequencing was performed on cord blood.

The DNA sequence is given as TGTGCCGGTTTAAGCTCCTACGAGCAGTACTTC. Its product reads: CAGLSSYEQYF. Recombination connected TRBV30 to TRBJ2-7; no D gene can be assigned with confidence. CDR1 GTSNPN and CDR2 SVGIG were looked up in the germline V gene (reference sequence). The CDR3 measures 11 amino acids from cysteine to phenylalanine. Left in the record is the CDR3 DNA by itself, 33 bases read in frame from the first base. V is reduced by 8 bases and J by 0 bases, leaving a spacing of 8 bases between them. Supplemented by the reference TRBV30 and TRBJ2-7 proteins around the CDR3, the complete variable domain is SQTIHQWPATLVQPVGSPLSLECTVEGTSNPNLYWYRQAAGRGLQLLFYSVGIGQISSEVPQNLSASRPQDRQFILSSKKLLLSDSGFYLCAGLSSYEQYFGPGTRLTVT.